The text below deals with one T cell receptor beta chain. Its antigen is as yet unknown. The data were taken from a study of radiotherapy plus CTLA-4 blockade in lung cancer. Background on the study: Objective responses emerged in about 20% of patients, and 31% attained disease control.

Points from the study as a whole: The best predictor of response was reported to be early blood T cell clone dynamics, with interferon-beta. An expansion of tumor-derived TCR clones occurred in blood after radiotherapy plus ipilimumab.

It was focal radiation plus CTLA-4 blockade with ipilimumab that patients with chemo-refractory metastatic non-small-cell lung cancer received. With 1 base removed from V and 3 bases from J, the gap between germline ends came to 9 bases. The CDR3 covers 15 residues. Germline loops: CDR1 MDHEN, CDR2 SYDVKM. Sequencing used immunoSEQ multiplex PCR; TCRdb keeps in-frame clones, though not all of them. In the table there are about 38,000 clones, around 79% of which are singletons. The chain joins TRBV28 to TRBJ2-2; perhaps D is TRBD1 or TRBD2 (6 bases each). This TCR was recovered from a human donor with non-small cell lung cancer who had stable disease on radiotherapy plus ipilimumab. The specimen was peripheral blood, collected from a patient treated with radiotherapy plus ipilimumab. The DNA for the CDR3 is TGTGCCAGCAGTTTATCGGGGGCCTACACCGGGGAGCTGTTTTTT. This codes for CASSLSGAYTGELFF. Complete variable domain (other parts from reference TRBV28 and TRBJ2-2): DVKVTQSSRYLVKRTGEKVFLECVQDMDHENMFWYRQDPGLGLRLIYFSYDVKMKEKGDIPEGYSVSREKKERFSLILESASTNQTSMYLCASSLSGAYTGELFFGEGSRLTVL.